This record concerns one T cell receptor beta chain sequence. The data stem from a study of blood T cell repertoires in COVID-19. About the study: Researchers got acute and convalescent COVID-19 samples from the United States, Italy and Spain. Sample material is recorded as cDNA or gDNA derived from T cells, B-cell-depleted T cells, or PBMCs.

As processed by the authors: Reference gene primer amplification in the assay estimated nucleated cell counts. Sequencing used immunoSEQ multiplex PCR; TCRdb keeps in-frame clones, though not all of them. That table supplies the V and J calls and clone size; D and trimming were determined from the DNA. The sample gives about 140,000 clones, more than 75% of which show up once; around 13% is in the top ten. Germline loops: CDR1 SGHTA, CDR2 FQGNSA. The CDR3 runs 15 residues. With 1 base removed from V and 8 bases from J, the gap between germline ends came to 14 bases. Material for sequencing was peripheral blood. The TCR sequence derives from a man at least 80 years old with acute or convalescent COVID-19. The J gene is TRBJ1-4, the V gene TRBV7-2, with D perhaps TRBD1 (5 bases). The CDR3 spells CASSLVGGAGEKLFF. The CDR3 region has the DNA TGTGCCAGCAGCTTAGTGGGAGGGGCTGGGGAAAAACTGTTTTTT.